The clone carrying this TCR beta chain has only a few counts. No antigen is known for it. V lost 4 bases to trimming and J lost 6 bases; unmatched junction nucleotides: 12. This CDR3 has 16 amino acids. CDR1 is SNHLY, CDR2 FYNNEI, per germline. The sample is drawn from a study of identical twins. Study outcomes and limitations: Compared with models, monozygotic twins showed more out-of-frame TCR alpha sharing.

Template switching supplied a universal primer site; unique molecular identifiers were carried on the cDNA. TCRdb independently ran MiXCR on the 5' RACE reads; one entry per CDR3 protein. The sample contains roughly 190,000 distinct CDR3 sequences, more than 15% of which appear only once. The sample was also linked to a second study, of T cells expressing NK-cell markers. As reported in that work: Dominant NKG2C+ clonotypes made up roughly 1.0-7.5% of CD8+ T cells in several donors.

Sample: CD8+ T cells sorted from blood. The TCR sequence derives from a woman between 18 and 29 years old in good health. The chain joins TRBV2 to TRBJ2-3, with TRBD2 identical over 8 bases. DNA of the CDR3: TGTGCCAGCAGTGGAGTTAGCGGGACCTTCTCGGATACGCAGTATTTT. This gives the protein CASSGVSGTFSDTQYF.